Described below is a single T cell receptor beta chain sequence and its context. These data belong to a study of Ad26.COV2.S vaccination and SARS-CoV-2 variants. Sequenced by immunoSEQ multiplex PCR; TCRdb stores in-frame clones only, minus some. The repertoire has around 170,000 clones, 87% of them found once; the top ten carry about 5.9%. With V trimmed by 0 bases and J by 5 bases, 8 bases remained unmatched. CDR3 length equals 16 residues. Germline V gene sequence: CDR1 SGHNT, CDR2 YYREEE (reference sequence). This sequence originates from a human donor who had recovered from COVID-19. The sample in question was peripheral blood, obtained after recovery from COVID-19. V and J are TRBV5-4 and TRBJ2-5; 9 bases fit TRBD2. CDR3 region: CASSLARRGGRETQYF. DNA for the CDR3: TGTGCCAGCAGCTTGGCCAGGCGGGGGGGTAGGGAGACCCAGTACTTC.